This TCR beta chain was captured in a study of T cells of healthy individuals. TCRdb passed the 5' RACE reads through MiXCR, listing each CDR3 protein once. This sample carries 65,000 to 90,000 distinct CDR3 sequences, roughly 5% of them seen once, and the ten largest clones take around 6.9%. CDR1 and CDR2 (germline): MNHEY, SMNVEV (reference sequence). V trimming: 3 bases; J trimming: 0 bases; junction bases outside the gene matches: 2. The CDR3 is made up of 15 amino acids. This clonotype was seen a handful of times. The TCR sequence derives from a female donor in good health. The chain recombines TRBV27 with TRBJ1-5; 7 bases map to TRBD1. CDR3: CASSFEGASNQPQHF. Here the CDR3 DNA reads TGTGCCAGCAGTTTCGAGGGGGCTAGCAATCAGCCCCAGCATTTT.